Listed below are T cell receptor beta chains from one sample, sequenced in a study of control samples from healthy donors and cancer patients. Profiling relied on immunoSEQ multiplex PCR, and the TCRdb table lists in-frame clones only, not all of them. This table has some 120,000 clones, around 93% appearing once. Sequencing used blood. The receptors here all came from a man between 18 and 29 years old in good health. CDR3s include the opening cysteine and the closing phenylalanine or tryptophan. Fields, in order: clone size, V gene, J gene, D gene, CDR3 protein, CDR3 DNA. A D gene is named only where the DNA matches it firmly. Expanded clones get a size class; other rows say once, few or many, or leave the size out.

clone_size: -; v_call: TRBV18; j_call: TRBJ2-1; d_call: TRBD2; cdr3_aa: CASSPRIAGGLNNEQFF; cdr3_nt: TGTGCCAGCTCACCACGAATAGCGGGGGGCCTTAACAATGAGCAGTTCTTC
clone_size: once; v_call: TRBV5-8; j_call: TRBJ2-1; d_call: TRBD1; cdr3_aa: CASSLLTGNEQFF; cdr3_nt: TGTGCCAGCAGCTTGTTGACAGGGAATGAGCAGTTCTTC
clone_size: -; v_call: TRBV27; j_call: TRBJ1-5; d_call: -; cdr3_aa: CASSLRDSNQPQHF; cdr3_nt: TGTGCCAGCAGTTTACGGGATAGCAATCAGCCCCAGCATTTT
clone_size: -; v_call: TRBV6-6; j_call: TRBJ1-3; d_call: -; cdr3_aa: CASSSEGSSGNTIYF; cdr3_nt: TGTGCCAGCAGCTCCGAGGGAAGCTCTGGAAACACCATATATTTT
clone_size: -; v_call: TRBV6-5; j_call: TRBJ1-1; d_call: -; cdr3_aa: CASSYQGNTEAFF; cdr3_nt: TGTGCCAGCAGTTATCAGGGGAACACTGAAGCTTTCTTT
clone_size: -; v_call: TRBV5-1; j_call: TRBJ2-7; d_call: -; cdr3_aa: CASSLNGNPNEQYF; cdr3_nt: TGCGCCAGCAGCTTGAACGGGAATCCCAACGAGCAGTACTTC
clone_size: -; v_call: TRBV6-2/TRBV6-3; j_call: TRBJ2-5; d_call: -; cdr3_aa: CASSDNMGETQYF; cdr3_nt: TGTGCCAGCAGTGACAATATGGGAGAGACCCAGTACTTC
clone_size: -; v_call: TRBV7-9; j_call: TRBJ1-2; d_call: TRBD1; cdr3_aa: CASSPTGGYGYTF; cdr3_nt: TGTGCCAGCAGCCCGACAGGGGGGTATGGCTACACCTTC
clone_size: -; v_call: TRBV6-6; j_call: TRBJ1-2; d_call: -; cdr3_aa: CASRPDRGGHYGYTF; cdr3_nt: TGTGCCAGCAGACCGGACAGAGGAGGTCACTATGGCTACACCTTC
clone_size: once; v_call: TRBV6-1; j_call: TRBJ1-1; d_call: -; cdr3_aa: CASSESRVVDTEAFF; cdr3_nt: TGTGCCAGCAGTGAATCCAGGGTGGTGGACACTGAAGCTTTCTTT
clone_size: -; v_call: TRBV27; j_call: TRBJ1-5; d_call: -; cdr3_aa: CASSFVVDQPQHF; cdr3_nt: TGTGCCAGCAGTTTCGTCGTGGATCAGCCCCAGCATTTT
clone_size: -; v_call: TRBV11-3; j_call: TRBJ2-3; d_call: TRBD2; cdr3_aa: CASSLGGDTQYF; cdr3_nt: TGTGCCAGCAGCTTGGGGGGGGATACGCAGTATTTT
clone_size: -; v_call: TRBV5-6; j_call: TRBJ2-3; d_call: TRBD1; cdr3_aa: CASSFDQGAHLSDTQYF; cdr3_nt: TGTGCCAGCAGCTTCGACCAGGGGGCACATCTATCAGATACGCAGTATTTT
clone_size: -; v_call: TRBV5-1; j_call: TRBJ2-3; d_call: -; cdr3_aa: CASSFSTGRADTQYF; cdr3_nt: TGCGCCAGCAGCTTTTCGACAGGGAGGGCAGATACGCAGTATTTT
clone_size: -; v_call: TRBV6-6; j_call: TRBJ1-3; d_call: -; cdr3_aa: CASSALQRGDGNTIYF; cdr3_nt: TGTGCCAGCAGTGCTCTCCAAAGGGGGGACGGAAACACCATATATTTT
clone_size: -; v_call: TRBV7-9; j_call: TRBJ1-2; d_call: TRBD1; cdr3_aa: CASSVGTANYGYTF; cdr3_nt: TGTGCCAGCAGCGTCGGGACAGCTAACTATGGCTACACCTTC
clone_size: -; v_call: TRBV2; j_call: TRBJ1-1; d_call: TRBD1; cdr3_aa: CAIMDRINTEAFF; cdr3_nt: TGTGCCATCATGGACAGGATAAACACTGAAGCTTTCTTT
clone_size: -; v_call: TRBV20-1; j_call: TRBJ1-2; d_call: -; cdr3_aa: CSASPPTVIYGYTF; cdr3_nt: TGCAGTGCTAGTCCCCCGACCGTTATCTATGGCTACACCTTC
clone_size: -; v_call: TRBV30; j_call: TRBJ2-3; d_call: -; cdr3_aa: CAWVLGLETDTQYF; cdr3_nt: TGTGCCTGGGTTTTAGGGTTGGAGACAGATACGCAGTATTTT
clone_size: -; v_call: TRBV10-2; j_call: TRBJ1-5; d_call: -; cdr3_aa: CASGPNQPQHF; cdr3_nt: TGCGCCAGCGGCCCGAATCAGCCCCAGCATTTT
clone_size: -; v_call: TRBV19; j_call: TRBJ1-1; d_call: -; cdr3_aa: CASSIKGGMNTEAFF; cdr3_nt: TGTGCCAGTAGTATCAAAGGGGGAATGAACACTGAAGCTTTCTTT
clone_size: -; v_call: TRBV6-5; j_call: TRBJ1-3; d_call: TRBD1; cdr3_aa: CASSWGTGRNTIYF; cdr3_nt: TGTGCCAGCAGTTGGGGGACAGGGAGAAACACCATATATTTT
clone_size: once; v_call: TRBV29-1; j_call: TRBJ2-3; d_call: -; cdr3_aa: CSVVGQSTDTQYF; cdr3_nt: TGCAGCGTTGTGGGACAAAGCACAGATACGCAGTATTTT
clone_size: -; v_call: TRBV5-5; j_call: TRBJ1-2; d_call: -; cdr3_aa: CASSLEGGPFYGYTF; cdr3_nt: TGTGCCAGCAGCTTGGAAGGAGGCCCTTTCTATGGCTACACCTTC
clone_size: -; v_call: TRBV6-5; j_call: TRBJ1-4; d_call: -; cdr3_aa: CASSYRAATNEKLFF; cdr3_nt: TGTGCCAGCAGTTACAGGGCCGCAACTAATGAAAAACTGTTTTTT
clone_size: -; v_call: TRBV13; j_call: TRBJ2-7; d_call: -; cdr3_aa: CASSFSYEQYF; cdr3_nt: TGTGCCAGCAGCTTCTCCTACGAGCAGTACTTC
clone_size: -; v_call: TRBV4-2; j_call: TRBJ1-1; d_call: -; cdr3_aa: CASSQDRGGGNTEAFF; cdr3_nt: TGTGCCAGCAGCCAAGATCGGGGCGGAGGGAACACTGAAGCTTTCTTT
clone_size: -; v_call: TRBV5-1; j_call: TRBJ2-5; d_call: -; cdr3_aa: CASSYSGSQETQYF; cdr3_nt: TGCGCCAGCAGCTACAGCGGGTCGCAAGAGACCCAGTACTTC
clone_size: -; v_call: TRBV7-9; j_call: TRBJ1-2; d_call: -; cdr3_aa: CASSQLTGNYGYTF; cdr3_nt: TGTGCCAGCAGCCAGCTCACAGGGAACTATGGCTACACCTTC
clone_size: -; v_call: TRBV9; j_call: TRBJ1-2; d_call: -; cdr3_aa: CASGGKSSGYTF; cdr3_nt: TGTGCCAGCGGAGGGAAGAGCTCCGGCTACACCTTC
clone_size: -; v_call: TRBV5-1; j_call: TRBJ1-2; d_call: -; cdr3_aa: CASSLGAGSNYGYTF; cdr3_nt: TGCGCCAGCAGCTTGGGGGCAGGGTCTAACTATGGCTACACCTTC
clone_size: -; v_call: TRBV10-3; j_call: TRBJ2-1; d_call: TRBD2; cdr3_aa: CAIGPSGSNEQFF; cdr3_nt: TGTGCGATCGGGCCTAGCGGGTCGAATGAGCAGTTCTTC
clone_size: -; v_call: TRBV7-9; j_call: TRBJ1-2; d_call: -; cdr3_aa: CASSLQGSDGYTF; cdr3_nt: TGTGCCAGCAGCTTGCAGGGTTCCGATGGCTACACCTTC
clone_size: -; v_call: TRBV14; j_call: TRBJ1-2; d_call: -; cdr3_aa: CASSQVGGIYGYTF; cdr3_nt: TGTGCCAGCAGCCAAGTAGGGGGTATCTATGGCTACACCTTC
clone_size: -; v_call: TRBV5-5; j_call: TRBJ1-5; d_call: -; cdr3_aa: CASSFTGGNQPQHF; cdr3_nt: TGTGCCAGCAGCTTTACAGGAGGCAATCAGCCCCAGCATTTT